This is a list of T cell receptor beta chains from one sample in a study of T-cell reconstitution after alpha-beta-depleted transplantation in children. TCRdb independently ran MiXCR on the PCR reads; one entry per CDR3 protein. This sample yields some 490,000 distinct CDR3 sequences, of which roughly an eighth are seen a single time; around 6.1% belongs to the top ten. The material sequenced was PBMCs from the stem cell graft donor, taken from the stem cell graft. All receptors come from a human donor who donated a stem cell graft to a child with combined immunodeficiency. CDR3s include the opening cysteine and the closing phenylalanine or tryptophan. A D gene is named only where the DNA matches it firmly. A clone size is listed for some rows: how often the clone was seen (once, few, many), or a class if it is expanded.

V gene	J gene	D gene	clone size	CDR3 DNA	CDR3 protein
TRBV30	TRBJ2-2	-	few	TGTGCCTGGGGACACTCGACCGGGGAGCTGTTTTTT	CAWGHSTGELFF
TRBV6-5	TRBJ2-5	TRBD1	many	TGTGCCAGCAGTTACTCCGTTGGACAGGCTGTGGAGACCCAGTACTTC	CASSYSVGQAVETQYF
TRBV6-4	TRBJ2-3	-	-	TGTGCCAGCAGTGAGACGCGGGCCTCTAGCACAGATACGCAGTATTTT	CASSETRASSTDTQYF
TRBV12-3/TRBV12-4	TRBJ1-2	-	few	TGTGCCAGCAGTCCCCAGGGTGGCTACACCTTC	CASSPQGGYTF
TRBV24-1	TRBJ2-1	TRBD1	many	TGTGCCGTAGGACAGGGGGCTCGCAATGAGCAGTTCTTC	CAVGQGARNEQFF
TRBV3-1	TRBJ2-1	TRBD2	-	TGTGCCAGCAGCCCCGGGGGAGGGGCCTACAATGAGCAGTTCTTC	CASSPGGGAYNEQFF
TRBV7-9	TRBJ2-5	-	many	TGTGCCAGCAGCTACAGGGAGACCCAGTACTTC	CASSYRETQYF
TRBV15	TRBJ2-7	TRBD1	few	TGTGCCACCAGCAGGGGCCCGGGACAGCTAGGCTCCGAGCAGTACTTC	CATSRGPGQLGSEQYF
TRBV19	TRBJ1-5	-	few	TGTGCCAGTAGTCGAGGTGTGTCCGGCAATCAGCCCCAGCATTTT	CASSRGVSGNQPQHF
TRBV9	TRBJ2-1	TRBD2	-	TGTGCCAGCAGCGCCCTAGGAGCGGGAGGGATCAATGAGCAGTTCTTC	CASSALGAGGINEQFF
TRBV11-2	TRBJ2-3	-	-	TGTGCCAGCAGCTTAGTTACCCTTGCCTCGGATACGCAGTATTTT	CASSLVTLASDTQYF
TRBV9	TRBJ2-7	TRBD1	few	TGTGCCAGCAGCTCAGACCCGGGACAGTCCTCCTACGAGCAGTACTTC	CASSSDPGQSSYEQYF